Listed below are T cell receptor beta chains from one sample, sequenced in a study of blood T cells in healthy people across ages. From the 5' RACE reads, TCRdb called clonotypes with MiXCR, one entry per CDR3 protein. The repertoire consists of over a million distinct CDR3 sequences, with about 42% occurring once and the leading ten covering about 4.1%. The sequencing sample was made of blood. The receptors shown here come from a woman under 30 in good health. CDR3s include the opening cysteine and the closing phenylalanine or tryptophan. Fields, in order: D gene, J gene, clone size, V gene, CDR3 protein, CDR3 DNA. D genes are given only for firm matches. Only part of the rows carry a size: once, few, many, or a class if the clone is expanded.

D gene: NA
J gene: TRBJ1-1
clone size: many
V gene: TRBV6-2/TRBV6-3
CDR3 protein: CASTMTENTEAFF
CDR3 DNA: TGTGCCAGCACCATGACAGAGAACACTGAAGCTTTCTTT

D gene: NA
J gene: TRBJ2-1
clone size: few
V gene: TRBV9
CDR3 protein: CASSGGVSINSYNEQFF
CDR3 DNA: TGTGCCAGCAGCGGGGGGGTTTCGATAAACTCCTACAATGAGCAGTTCTTC

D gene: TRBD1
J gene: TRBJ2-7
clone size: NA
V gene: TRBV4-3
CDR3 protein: CASSQDLGDRGSEQYF
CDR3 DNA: TGCGCCAGCAGCCAAGATTTAGGAGACAGGGGAAGCGAGCAGTACTTC

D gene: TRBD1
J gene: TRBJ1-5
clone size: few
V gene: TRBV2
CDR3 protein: CASKRDRGNQPQHF
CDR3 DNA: TGTGCCAGCAAACGGGACAGGGGTAATCAGCCCCAGCATTTT

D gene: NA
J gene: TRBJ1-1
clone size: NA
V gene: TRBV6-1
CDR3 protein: CASSVLLGHSNTEAFF
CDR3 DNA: TGTGCCAGCAGTGTCTTGCTCGGACATTCGAACACTGAAGCTTTCTTT

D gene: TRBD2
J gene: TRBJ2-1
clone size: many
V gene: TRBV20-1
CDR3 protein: CSARVSGKEYNEQFF
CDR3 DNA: TGCAGTGCTAGAGTTAGCGGGAAGGAGTACAATGAGCAGTTCTTC

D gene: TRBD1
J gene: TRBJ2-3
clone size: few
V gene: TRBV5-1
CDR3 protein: CASSPGQGSPDTQYF
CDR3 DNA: TGCGCCAGCAGCCCGGGACAGGGTTCCCCAGATACGCAGTATTTT

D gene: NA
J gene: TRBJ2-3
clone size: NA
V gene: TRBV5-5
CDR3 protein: CASSLQGRGGTDTQYF
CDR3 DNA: TGTGCCAGCAGCTTGCAGGGAAGAGGGGGGACAGATACGCAGTATTTT

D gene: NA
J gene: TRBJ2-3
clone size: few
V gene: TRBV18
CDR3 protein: CASSPGVVDTQYF
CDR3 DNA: TGTGCCAGCTCACCGGGGGTGGTGGATACGCAGTATTTT

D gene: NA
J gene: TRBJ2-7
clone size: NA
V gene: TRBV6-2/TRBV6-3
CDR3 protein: CASSYSKNNNWAARDEQYF
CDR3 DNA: TGTGCCAGCAGTTACTCGAAAAATAATAATTGGGCCGCAAGAGACGAGCAGTACTTC

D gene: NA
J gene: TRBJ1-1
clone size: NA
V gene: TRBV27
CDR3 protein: CASSFRAERGTEAFF
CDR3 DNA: TGTGCCAGCAGTTTTCGTGCGGAACGAGGCACTGAAGCTTTCTTT

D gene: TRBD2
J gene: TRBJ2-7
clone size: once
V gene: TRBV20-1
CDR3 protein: CSARPILADLTYNEQYF
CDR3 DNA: TGCAGTGCTAGACCGATACTAGCGGACCTTACCTACAATGAGCAGTACTTC

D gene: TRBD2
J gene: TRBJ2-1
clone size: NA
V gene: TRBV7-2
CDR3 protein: CASSYTPGLAGSYNEQFF
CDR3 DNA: TGTGCCAGCAGTTATACGCCGGGACTAGCGGGCTCCTACAATGAGCAGTTCTTC

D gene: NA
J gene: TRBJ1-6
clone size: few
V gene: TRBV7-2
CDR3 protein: CASTNRPGSSYNSPLHF
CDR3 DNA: TGTGCCAGCACCAATCGACCGGGCAGCTCCTATAATTCACCCCTCCACTTT

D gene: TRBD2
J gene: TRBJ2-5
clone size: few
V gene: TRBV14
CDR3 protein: CASSQLAGGSETQYF
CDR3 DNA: TGTGCCAGCAGCCAACTAGCGGGAGGCTCTGAGACCCAGTACTTC

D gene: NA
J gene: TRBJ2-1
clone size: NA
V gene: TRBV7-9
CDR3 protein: CASSLVLSSYNEQFF
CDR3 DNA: TGTGCCAGCAGTTTAGTGCTCAGCTCCTACAATGAGCAGTTCTTC

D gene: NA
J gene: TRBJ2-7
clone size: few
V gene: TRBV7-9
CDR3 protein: CASSLAGPESSYEQYF
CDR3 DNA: TGTGCCAGCAGCTTAGCTGGTCCGGAAAGCTCCTACGAGCAGTACTTC

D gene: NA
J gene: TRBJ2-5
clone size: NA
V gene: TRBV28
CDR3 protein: CASSLRDSSIYNEQYF
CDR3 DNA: TGTGCCAGCAGTTTACGGGACTCTTCGATTTACAATGAGCAGTACTTC

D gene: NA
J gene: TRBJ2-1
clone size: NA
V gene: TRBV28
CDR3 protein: CAGRPVVYHYRVFRNEQFF
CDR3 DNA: TGTGCCGGCAGACCCGTCGTATACCACTACAGGGTTTTTAGGAATGAGCAGTTCTTC

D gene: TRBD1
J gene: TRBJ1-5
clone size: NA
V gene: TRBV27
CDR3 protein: CANSFGQGNQPQHF
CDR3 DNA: TGTGCCAACAGTTTTGGACAGGGAAATCAGCCCCAGCATTTT

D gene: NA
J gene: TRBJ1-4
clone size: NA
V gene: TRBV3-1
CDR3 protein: CASSQVTSGKLFF
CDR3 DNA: TGTGCCAGCAGCCAAGTCACATCGGGAAAACTGTTTTTT

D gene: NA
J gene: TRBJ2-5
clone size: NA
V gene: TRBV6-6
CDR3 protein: CASSYLGVRQETQYF
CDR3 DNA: TGTGCCAGCAGTTACTTAGGGGTCCGACAAGAGACCCAGTACTTC

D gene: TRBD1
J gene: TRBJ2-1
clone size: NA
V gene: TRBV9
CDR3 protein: CASSEWDRYNLQDEQFF
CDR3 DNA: TGTGCCAGCAGCGAGTGGGACAGGTACAATCTACAGGATGAGCAGTTCTTC

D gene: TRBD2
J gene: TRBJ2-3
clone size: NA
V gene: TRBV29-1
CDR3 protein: CSVSSGRTDTQYF
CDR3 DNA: TGCAGCGTTTCCAGCGGGAGGACAGATACGCAGTATTTT

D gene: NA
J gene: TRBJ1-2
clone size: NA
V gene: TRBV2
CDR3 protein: CASSAQGEAYGYTF
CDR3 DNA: TGTGCCAGCAGTGCCCAGGGTGAAGCCTATGGCTACACCTTC

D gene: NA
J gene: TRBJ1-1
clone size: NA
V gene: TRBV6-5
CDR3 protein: CASSYSTGVYTEAFF
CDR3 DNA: TGTGCCAGCAGTTACTCGACGGGCGTTTACACTGAAGCTTTCTTT

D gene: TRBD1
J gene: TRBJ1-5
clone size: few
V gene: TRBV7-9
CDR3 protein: CASSLGGTGGFNQPQHF
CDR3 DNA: TGTGCCAGCAGCTTAGGGGGGACAGGGGGTTTTAATCAGCCCCAGCATTTT

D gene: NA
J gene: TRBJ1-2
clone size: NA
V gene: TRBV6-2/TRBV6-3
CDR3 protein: CASREPIPGQPYYGYTF
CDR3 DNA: TGTGCCAGCAGAGAACCGATACCGGGACAACCCTACTATGGCTACACCTTC